The 27 T cell receptor beta chains below were found in one sample sequenced in a study of blood T cell repertoires in COVID-19. The data were produced by immunoSEQ multiplex PCR, yet TCRdb's version contains in-frame clones alone and is incomplete. Here the sample spans roughly 140,000 clones, approximately 80% being singletons. Material for sequencing was peripheral blood. The receptors come from a woman aged 50 to 65 with acute or convalescent COVID-19.

In this sample, this clone turned up once. The rearrangement joins TRBV4-2 to TRBJ2-3, with TRBD2 as a possible D gene (6 bases). Germline lookup yields CDR1 LGHNA and CDR2 YNFKEQ. The CDR3 sequence is 18 residues long. Trimming left V 1 base short and J 8 bases short, with 25 bases between. The CDR3 loop is CASSQGVLSGTPPSTQYF. CDR3 nucleotides: TGTGCCAGCAGCCAAGGGGTTTTATCCGGGACTCCCCCCAGTACGCAGTATTTT.

The J gene is TRBJ1-2, the V gene TRBV2; 10 bases agree with TRBD1. The CDR3 spans 14 residues. Per the germline V gene, CDR1 is SNHLY and CDR2 is FYNNEI. After removal of 6 bases from V and 6 bases from J, the junction contained 7 bases not matched to a gene. CDR3 sequence reads: CASRRGTGADGYTF. The CDR3 DNA reads as TGTGCCAGCAGGAGGGGGACAGGGGCTGATGGCTACACCTTC. The variable domain in full, completed from reference TRBV2 and TRBJ1-2, reads EPEVTQTPSHQVTQMGQEVILRCVPISNHLYFYWYRQILGQKVEFLVSFYNNEISEKSEIFDDQFSVERPDGSNFTLKIRSTKLEDSAMYFCASRRGTGADGYTFGSGTRLTVV.

The rearrangement uses TRBV12-3 or TRBV12-4 and TRBJ1-5; tentative D call: TRBD1 (5 bases). V was clipped by 5 bases and J by 8 bases, with 13 bases between them. The CDR3 loop spans 13 amino acids. The DNA of the CDR3 is TGTGCCAGCAGTCCACAGGCTGTGGAGCCCCAGCATTTT. This gives the protein CASSPQAVEPQHF.

The chain couples TRBV7-2 to TRBJ1-1, with TRBD1 identical over 9 bases. The CDR3 runs to 13 residues. In germline, CDR1 is SGHTA, CDR2 FQGNSA. The J segment lost 10 bases and the V segment lost 3 bases, leaving 6 bases of the junction unmatched. CDR3 sequence: CASSFTGGLGAFF. The CDR3 DNA reads as TGTGCCAGCAGCTTCACAGGGGGCTTGGGAGCTTTCTTT.

Written as DNA, the CDR3 is TGTGCCAGCAGCTTGGCAGCGGGGGGGACAGATACGCAGTATTTT. Translated, it gives CASSLAAGGTDTQYF. This rearrangement joins TRBV5-8 to TRBJ2-3; 10 bases line up with TRBD2. This CDR3 is 15 amino acids long. V was pared by 0 bases and J by 3 bases, with 1 base of the junction left unmatched. Germline loops: CDR1 SGHTS, CDR2 YDEGEE.

CDR3: CAWSVEWGPTYEQYF. CDR3 sequence (DNA): TGTGCCTGGAGTGTCGAGTGGGGGCCCACCTACGAGCAGTACTTC. The chain links TRBV30 to TRBJ2-7, with D possibly TRBD1 on 6 matching bases. Germline V lookup: CDR1 GTSNPN, CDR2 SVGIG (reference sequence). The V gene lost 0 bases and the J gene lost 2 bases, with 14 bases spanning the gap. This CDR3 has 15 amino acids.

The chain recombines TRBV5-6 with TRBJ2-3; 12 nucleotides match TRBD2. This CDR3 has 17 amino acids. V lost 1 base, J lost 0 bases, and 3 bases stayed unmatched. Germline V CDR1 and CDR2: SGHDT, YYEEEE. Here the CDR3 reads CASSLTSGGLSTDTQYF. The CDR3 nucleotides read TGTGCCAGCAGCTTGACTAGCGGGGGGCTAAGCACAGATACGCAGTATTTT.

V and J are TRBV27 and TRBJ1-5, with D tentatively TRBD1 (6 bases). The germline V and J ends were trimmed by 6 bases and 4 bases, with 16 bases remaining between them. This CDR3 spans 15 amino acids. CDR1 and CDR2 from the germline V gene are MNHEY and SMNVEV (reference sequence). CDR3 bases: TGTGCCAGCAGCCTCACAGGGTTGGCGAATCAGCCCCAGCATTTT. Encoded protein: CASSLTGLANQPQHF.

The chain couples TRBV18 to TRBJ1-1; D remains unclear. V lost 8 bases to trimming and J lost 6 bases, with 16 bases between them. The CDR3 sequence is 13 residues long. Germline V gives CDR1 KGHSH, CDR2 LQKENI. The CDR3 region has the DNA TGTGCCAGCGCCGCCGGAAACGGGGCTGAAGCTTTCTTT. Encoded protein: CASAAGNGAEAFF. The full variable domain, rest sourced from reference TRBV18 and TRBJ1-1, is NAGVMQNPRHLVRRRGQEARLRCSPMKGHSHVYWYRQLPEEGLKFMVYLQKENIIDESGMPKERFSAEFPKEGPSILRIQQVVRGDSAAYFCASAAGNGAEAFFGQGTRLTVV.

The rearrangement joins TRBV27 to TRBJ1-1; D call uncertain. Trimming took 2 bases from V and 6 from J, leaving 13 bases between them. Germline V gives CDR1 MNHEY, CDR2 SMNVEV (reference sequence). This CDR3 is 14 amino acids long. As DNA, the CDR3 is TGTGCCAGCAGTTTAAGATTTCAGTTCTCTGAAGCTTTCTTT. Translation: CASSLRFQFSEAFF.

V and J are TRBV6-5 and TRBJ2-7; the D gene is possibly TRBD2 (5 bases). Germline V gives CDR1 MNHEY, CDR2 SVGAGI. CDR3 size: 12 residues. Trimming cost V 8 bases and J 0 bases, with 8 bases left between them. The CDR3 is CASLGDSYEQYF. Written as DNA, the CDR3 is TGTGCCAGCCTCGGGGACTCCTACGAGCAGTACTTC.

The chain combines TRBV4-3 with TRBJ1-6; 7 bases agree with TRBD1. Unmatched junction bases numbered 9, after V lost 1 base and J lost 9 bases. Germline CDR1 and CDR2: LGHNA and YSLEER. The CDR3 runs to 16 residues. The CDR3 DNA reads as TGCGCCAGCAGCCAAGGAGGGACAGACTTAGCTTCACCCCTCCACTTT. Its protein product is CASSQGGTDLASPLHF.

This clone was seen once. The rearrangement links TRBV25-1 to TRBJ2-3; 7 nucleotides align to TRBD1. Germline V gene lookup returns CDR1 MGHDK and CDR2 SYGVNS. The length of the CDR3 is 15 residues. V lost 5 bases to trimming and J lost 2 bases; unmatched junction nucleotides: 7. The CDR3 is CASSPQTGDTDTQYF. CDR3 nucleotide sequence: TGTGCCAGCAGTCCCCAAACAGGGGACACAGATACGCAGTATTTT.

This chain links TRBV29-1 with TRBJ1-2; tentative D call: TRBD1 (6 bases). V gave up 4 bases and J gave up 6 bases, with 18 bases separating them. The CDR3 totals 14 residues. CDR1 SQVTM and CDR2 ANQGSEA come from the germline V gene. The CDR3 loop is CSVGTGTIKNGYTF. The CDR3 DNA reads as TGCAGCGTTGGTACAGGGACAATAAAAAATGGCTACACCTTC.

This clone was detected a few times. The V call is TRBV5-4, the J call TRBJ2-3; perhaps TRBD2 as D (6 bases). Germline V gene data show CDR1 as SGHNT and CDR2 as YYREEE (reference sequence). Trimming shortened V by 9 bases and J by 2 bases, and 10 bases separated the two germline ends. CDR3 size: 12 residues. The CDR3 reads CATGLPTDTQYF. CDR3 nucleotide sequence: TGTGCCACCGGACTACCCACAGATACGCAGTATTTT.

The chain joins TRBV9 to TRBJ2-7, with D tentatively TRBD2 (6 bases). The CDR3 is 14 residues long. V was shortened by 4 bases and J by 6 bases, with 17 bases between the two germline ends. Germline values: CDR1 SGDLS, CDR2 YYNGEE. As DNA, the CDR3 is TGTGCCAGCAGCCCCCCTGGGCGGGGCGGCGAGCAGTACTTC. This translates into CASSPPGRGGEQYF.

The chain links TRBV2 to TRBJ1-5; D ambiguous. V dropped 7 bases and J dropped 5 bases, with 18 bases sitting between them. Germline V gene sequence: CDR1 SNHLY, CDR2 FYNNEI. This CDR3 region has 15 residues. Here the CDR3 reads CASTRGPGLDQPQHF. The CDR3 DNA follows: TGTGCCAGCACCAGAGGGCCAGGCCTGGATCAGCCCCAGCATTTT.

CDR3 coding DNA: TGTGCCAGCAGCGTAGCAGGGGTGAACACTGAAGCTTTCTTT. It encodes CASSVAGVNTEAFF. The chain links TRBV9 to TRBJ1-1; D may be TRBD1 (6 bases). Germline V CDR1 and CDR2: SGDLS, YYNGEE. The ends were cut back, 0 bases at V and 0 bases at J, with 6 bases in the middle. The CDR3 is 14 residues long.

The genes are TRBV5-1 and TRBJ1-1; D unclear. The ends were cut back, 3 bases at V and 0 bases at J, with 18 bases in the middle. The CDR3 sequence is 17 residues long. Germline-derived CDR1 and CDR2 are SGHRS and YFSETQ. CDR3 protein: CASSSVGGAWVNTEAFF. CDR3 DNA: TGCGCCAGCAGCTCAGTAGGAGGCGCATGGGTGAACACTGAAGCTTTCTTT.

This clone was seen once. V gene TRBV11-2 combines with J gene TRBJ2-3, with 11 bases matching TRBD2. CDR1 is SGHAT and CDR2 is FQNNGV in the germline V gene. The CDR3 is 18 amino acids. V shed 1 base, J shed 2 bases, and the junction held 8 bases outside the gene matches. The CDR3 is CASSLVSASGGFTDTQYF. CDR3 nucleotides: TGTGCCAGCAGCTTAGTAAGCGCTAGCGGGGGGTTCACAGATACGCAGTATTTT.

The V call is TRBV5-1, the J call TRBJ1-4, with D possibly TRBD1 on 5 matching bases. CDR1 and CDR2 from the germline V gene are SGHRS and YFSETQ. The CDR3 spans 14 residues. V was trimmed by 3 bases and J by 8 bases, leaving 14 bases between them. The CDR3 region is CASSSGRNYEKLFF. The CDR3 bases are TGCGCCAGCAGCTCAGGGAGGAATTACGAAAAACTGTTTTTT.

A single count supports this clone. This sequence joins TRBV5-5 and TRBJ2-7; 8 bases are shared with TRBD1. CDR1 SGHKS and CDR2 YYEKEE come from the germline V gene (reference sequence). The CDR3 runs to 15 residues. The V and J ends lost 0 bases and 3 bases, in that order; junction bases with no gene match: 5. The CDR3 spells CASSLDGQGYYEQYF. CDR3 bases: TGTGCCAGCAGCTTGGACGGACAGGGTTACTACGAGCAGTACTTC.

This rearrangement joins TRBV11-2 to TRBJ1-2, with TRBD1 identical over 8 bases. The CDR3 spans 14 residues. With V trimmed by 1 base and J by 14 bases, 12 bases remained unmatched. The germline V gene encodes CDR1 SGHAT and CDR2 FQNNGV. CDR3 DNA: TGTGCCAGCAGCTTAGTCTCCCAGGGGGCCTTCCTTACCTTC. This codes for CASSLVSQGAFLTF.

The CDR3 DNA is TGCGCCAGCAGTTCACCAACGGGGGCAGATACGCAGTATTTT. This gives the protein CASSSPTGADTQYF. The chain has TRBV5-1 and TRBJ2-3; maybe TRBD2 (6 bases). Germline loops: CDR1 SGHRS, CDR2 YFSETQ. V was shortened by 5 bases and J by 4 bases, with 14 bases between the two germline ends. The CDR3 runs 14 residues.

The V and J genes are TRBV5-1 and TRBJ1-4; D is ambiguous. V was cut by 0 bases and J by 5 bases, with 8 bases left in between. The V gene's germline CDR1 is SGHRS and CDR2 YFSETQ. This CDR3 comprises 14 residues. The CDR3 DNA reads TGCGCCAGCAGCTTGGGGTGGGAGAATGAAAAACTGTTTTTT. The encoded protein is CASSLGWENEKLFF.

The J gene is TRBJ1-4, the V gene TRBV28; D is unclear. The CDR3 covers 14 residues. Trimming cost V 8 bases and J 8 bases, with 18 bases left between them. Per germline, CDR1 MDHEN and CDR2 SYDVKM. This chain's CDR3 is CASLPQLDGEKLFF. DNA of the CDR3: TGTGCCAGCCTCCCTCAGCTTGACGGGGAAAAACTGTTTTTT.

This clone is deemed medium-sized. The CDR3 DNA reads as TGCGCCAGCGGCGGGGATTATAATTCACCCCTCCACTTT. It yields the protein CASGGDYNSPLHF. The chain links TRBV4-3 to TRBJ1-6; no reliable D call. V shed 8 bases and J shed 4 bases, with 9 bases lying between them. CDR3 length equals 13 residues. Germline lookup yields CDR1 LGHNA and CDR2 YSLEER.